The 17 T cell receptor beta chains given below trace back to one sample, sequenced in a study of cytotoxic CD8 clonotypes in ibrutinib-treated CLL. Data came from immunoSEQ multiplex PCR; TCRdb stores just in-frame clones and leaves some out. The sample carries 100,000 to 150,000 clones, roughly 85% recorded once. Sequencing used PBMCs, obtained after 24 months of ibrutinib treatment. The receptors shown here come from a human donor with chronic lymphocytic leukemia.

In nucleotides, the CDR3 is TGTGCCAGCACCTATGACAGGGGGCGTAGGAAGACTGAAGCTTTCTTT. It is translated as CASTYDRGRRKTEAFF. The genes are TRBV18 and TRBJ1-1; 10 nucleotides match TRBD1. Germline V gene sequence: CDR1 KGHSH, CDR2 LQKENI. V was clipped by 8 bases and J by 5 bases; unmatched bases: 14. The CDR3 has 16 residues.

This clone was seen a handful of times. CDR3 sequence: CASSPGGGGTDTQYF. The CDR3 region has the DNA TGTGCCAGCAGTCCCGGGGGCGGAGGCACAGATACGCAGTATTTT. This rearrangement joins TRBV6-4 to TRBJ2-3; D may correspond to TRBD1 or TRBD2 (6 bases each). This CDR3 has 15 residues. The germline CDR1 and CDR2 sequences are MRHNA and SNTAGT. With 5 bases removed from V and 1 base from J, the gap between germline ends came to 13 bases.

The chain employs TRBV5-6 and TRBJ2-1; 14 bases agree with TRBD2. The J segment lost 6 bases and the V segment lost 4 bases, leaving 6 bases of the junction unmatched. This CDR3 has 16 amino acids. Germline lookup yields CDR1 SGHDT and CDR2 YYEEEE. The chain's CDR3 is CASSLSGLAGVNEQFF. The CDR3 coding sequence is TGTGCCAGCAGCCTTTCGGGACTAGCGGGAGTCAATGAGCAGTTCTTC.

V and J are TRBV19 and TRBJ1-5, with TRBD1 matching over 8 bases. This CDR3 comprises 15 residues. The junction had 1 base not matched to a gene; V was cut back by 3 bases and J by 0 bases. CDR1 and CDR2 (germline): LNHDA, SQIVND (reference sequence). The CDR3 region is CASSIQGASNQPQHF. DNA of the CDR3: TGTGCCAGTAGTATTCAGGGGGCTAGCAATCAGCCCCAGCATTTT. Full variable domain (outside the CDR3, taken from reference TRBV19 and TRBJ1-5): DGGITQSPKYLFRKEGQNVTLSCEQNLNHDAMYWYRQDPGQGLRLIYYSQIVNDFQKGDIAEGYSVSREKKESFPLTVTSAQKNPTAFYLCASSIQGASNQPQHFGDGTRLSIL.

The genes are TRBV4-1 and TRBJ1-5; 7 nucleotides match TRBD1. The V gene end was trimmed by 0 bases and the J gene end by 3 bases; junction bases not matched to a gene: 8. The germline V gene encodes CDR1 MGHRA and CDR2 YSYEKL. CDR3 length equals 17 residues. The DNA of the CDR3 is TGCGCCAGCAGCCAAGATCAGGGGGGTGTGTACAATCAGCCCCAGCATTTT. Protein: CASSQDQGGVYNQPQHF.

This chain uses TRBV2 with TRBJ1-4, with 7 bases lining up with TRBD1. The CDR3 has 14 residues. Germline trimming cut 4 bases from V and 5 bases from J; bases unmatched to any gene: 4. CDR1 SNHLY and CDR2 FYNNEI come from the germline V gene. DNA of the CDR3: TGTGCCAGCAGTGGACAGGGCATCAATGAAAAACTGTTTTTT. Its protein is CASSGQGINEKLFF. Together with reference TRBV2 and TRBJ1-4, the CDR3 gives the full variable domain: EPEVTQTPSHQVTQMGQEVILRCVPISNHLYFYWYRQILGQKVEFLVSFYNNEISEKSEIFDDQFSVERPDGSNFTLKIRSTKLEDSAMYFCASSGQGINEKLFFGSGTQLSVL.

This chain connects TRBV28 to TRBJ1-4, with D tentatively TRBD1 (5 bases). Deletions cut 2 bases from V and 8 bases from J, with 12 bases between. The CDR3 runs 14 residues. Germline V lookup: CDR1 MDHEN, CDR2 SYDVKM. This chain's CDR3 is CASSLGGQGEKLFF. DNA for the CDR3: TGTGCCAGCAGTTTAGGAGGCCAGGGAGAAAAACTGTTTTTT.

The genes are TRBV4-2 and TRBJ2-2; weak D call: TRBD2 (5 bases). The CDR3 consists of 17 residues. Looked up from germline, CDR1 is LGHNA and CDR2 is YNFKEQ. Trimming removed 0 bases from V and 6 bases from J, with 17 bases in between. The CDR3: CASSQDGIRGGPGELFF. DNA for the CDR3: TGTGCCAGCAGCCAAGATGGGATCCGCGGAGGACCCGGGGAGCTGTTTTTT.

CDR3 DNA sequence: TGCGCCAGCAGCCAAGATGTGCAGGGCCGGGGGATCAGTGGCTACACCTTC. This encodes CASSQDVQGRGISGYTF. The chain has TRBV4-1 and TRBJ1-2; a weak D match, TRBD1 (5 bases). CDR3 length equals 17 residues. Trimming removed 0 bases from V and 7 bases from J, with 21 bases in between. Per germline, CDR1 MGHRA and CDR2 YSYEKL.

This clone appeared a single time. This rearrangement joins TRBV7-2 to TRBJ1-1; no clear D. The CDR3 runs to 13 residues. Looked up from germline, CDR1 is SGHTA and CDR2 is FQGNSA. With 2 bases removed from V and 6 bases from J, the gap between germline ends came to 10 bases. The chain's CDR3 is CASSLRRVAEAFF. CDR3 DNA: TGTGCCAGCAGCTTAAGGCGTGTCGCTGAAGCTTTCTTT.

The chain is built from TRBV27 and TRBJ2-5; TRBD1 aligns across 7 bases. V dropped 4 bases and J dropped 0; count of bases not matched to a gene: 8. The CDR3 consists of 16 residues. CDR1 and CDR2 from the germline V gene are MNHEY and SMNVEV (reference sequence). CDR3 DNA sequence: TGTGCCAGCAGTTCGGACAGGCCGACACACCAAGAGACCCAGTACTTC. It codes for CASSSDRPTHQETQYF.

This clone was observed once. V gene TRBV5-4 combines with J gene TRBJ1-1; 9 bases are shared with TRBD1. Looked up from germline, CDR1 is SGHNT and CDR2 is YYREEE (reference sequence). With 4 bases clipped from V and 1 base from J, the junction kept 5 bases outside the gene matches. The CDR3 sequence is 15 residues long. The CDR3 DNA follows: TGTGCCAGCAGCCATCCGACAGGGGGGAACACTGAAGCTTTCTTT. Amino acid sequence: CASSHPTGGNTEAFF.

The CDR3 reads CASSQGRGRKQFF. In nucleotides, the CDR3 is TGTGCCAGCAGCCAAGGGAGGGGCCGTAAGCAGTTCTTC. This chain connects TRBV14 to TRBJ2-1; a weak D match, TRBD2 (6 bases). V lost 1 base, J lost 11 bases, and 12 bases lay in between. The CDR3 contains 13 residues. The germline CDR1 and CDR2 sequences are SGHDN and FVKESK.

The chain combines TRBV7-2 with TRBJ1-5; D gene ambiguous. This CDR3 is 16 amino acids long. Trimming stripped 1 base from V and 6 bases from J, with 16 bases between. CDR1 SGHTA and CDR2 FQGNSA come from the germline V gene. The DNA of the CDR3 is TGTGCCAGCAGCTTAGTTTGGGATCTAGGCGGTCAGCCCCAGCATTTT. As protein: CASSLVWDLGGQPQHF.

The chain is built from TRBV7-6 and TRBJ2-5; 8 nucleotides align to TRBD1. V was pared by 1 base and J by 2 bases, with 3 bases of the junction left unmatched. The CDR3 length is 15 residues. The germline V gene encodes CDR1 SGHVS and CDR2 FNYEAQ. In DNA, the CDR3 is TGTGCCAGCAGCTTAGGACAGGGGAGGCAAGAGACCCAGTACTTC. This sequence encodes CASSLGQGRQETQYF.

The chain carries TRBV7-2 and TRBJ2-2; D not certain. The CDR3 sequence is 15 residues long. Germline assignment: CDR1 SGHTA and CDR2 FQGNSA. V gave up 0 bases and J gave up 1 base, with 6 bases separating them. The CDR3 DNA is TGTGCCAGCAGCTTAGCCCGAAAGAACACCGGGGAGCTGTTTTTT. It is translated as CASSLARKNTGELFF.

The J gene is TRBJ1-5, the V gene TRBV12-5; D unclear. CDR1 LGHNT and CDR2 FRNRAP come from the germline V gene. The CDR3 runs to 13 residues. V was pared by 5 bases and J by 6 bases, with 11 bases between. The CDR3 region has the DNA TGTGCTAGTGGTCCGGGTAGAGGTCAGCCCCAGCATTTT. This sequence encodes CASGPGRGQPQHF.